The 23 T cell receptor beta chains presented below share a single source sample, sequenced in a study of blood T cell repertoires in COVID-19. TCRdb keeps only in-frame clones here, not all; method: immunoSEQ multiplex PCR. Here the sample spans around 340,000 clones, 80% to 90% being singletons. What was sequenced was PBMCs or T cells enriched from blood (not recorded which). Receptor source: a woman between 40 and 55 years old with acute COVID-19.

This clone appeared a single time. The chain couples TRBV18 to TRBJ2-3; D may be TRBD2 (6 bases). Germline lookup yields CDR1 KGHSH and CDR2 LQKENI. V lost 2 bases and J lost 8, with 8 bases in between. The CDR3 extends over 12 amino acids. The CDR3 here is CASSPDGSTQYF. The CDR3 DNA reads TGTGCCAGCTCACCAGACGGGAGTACGCAGTATTTT.

This clone was observed once. This chain joins TRBV19 and TRBJ2-1; D possibly corresponds to TRBD2 (6 bases). Germline V gene sequence: CDR1 LNHDA, CDR2 SQIVND (reference sequence). The ends were cut back, 1 base at V and 14 bases at J, with 24 bases in the middle. This CDR3 has 16 amino acids. In DNA form, the CDR3 reads TGTGCCAGTAGTATAGGCGGGACCCCGGGGGACTTAGAGAAGTTCTTC. Translated: CASSIGGTPGDLEKFF.

This chain connects TRBV7-9 to TRBJ2-3; 8 nucleotides agree with TRBD2. The CDR3 is made up of 16 amino acids. The germline CDR1 and CDR2 sequences are SEHNR and FQNEAQ (reference sequence). V shed 2 bases, J shed 2 bases, and the junction held 6 bases outside the gene matches. The CDR3 region has the DNA TGTGCCAGCAGCTTATCCGGGGGGGGGCCCACAGATACGCAGTATTTT. Amino acids: CASSLSGGGPTDTQYF.

V and J are TRBV21-1 and TRBJ2-1; the table's D call, TRBD2, was not checked against the DNA. TRBV21-1 constitutes a pseudogene. CDR3 length: 17 amino acids. The CDR3 loop is CASSKPHSGRPYNEQFF. CDR3 sequence (DNA): TGTGCCAGCAGCAAGCCTCATAGCGGGAGGCCCTACAATGAGCAGTTCTTC.

The J gene is TRBJ2-5, the V gene TRBV5-1, with D possibly TRBD2 on 6 matching bases. The CDR3 is 15 amino acids. CDR1 is SGHRS, CDR2 YFSETQ, per germline. The germline V and J ends were trimmed by 3 bases and 2 bases, with 14 bases remaining between them. The CDR3 reads CASSWGVGPQETQYF. In DNA, the CDR3 is TGCGCCAGCAGCTGGGGGGTGGGGCCACAAGAGACCCAGTACTTC.

V and J are TRBV19 and TRBJ2-5; D ambiguous. Germline-derived CDR1 and CDR2 are LNHDA and SQIVND (reference sequence). The V and J ends lost 4 bases and 1 base respectively, with 13 bases between them. This CDR3 has 15 amino acids. CDR3 in DNA: TGTGCCAGTAGTAAAGGCAGGCCAAGCCAAGAGACCCAGTACTTC. Residues: CASSKGRPSQETQYF.

This clone was counted once. The rearrangement links TRBV7-6 to TRBJ1-6; D is perhaps TRBD1 (5 bases). V lost 6 bases to trimming and J lost 8 bases, with 26 bases between them. The germline gives CDR1 SGHVS, CDR2 FNYEAQ. The CDR3 runs to 18 residues. The CDR3 protein is CASRRNPPGGTADSPLHF. The CDR3 DNA is TGTGCCAGCAGAAGAAATCCCCCGGGCGGGACCGCGGATTCACCCCTCCACTTT.

CDR3 nucleotide sequence: TGTGCCAGCAGCTCGATCCCGGGACACCGGCCCGAAAGAACCACAGATACGCAGTATTTT. Protein product: CASSSIPGHRPERTTDTQYF. The rearrangement links TRBV7-3 to TRBJ2-3; TRBD1 might be the D (6 bases). Germline assignment: CDR1 SGHTA and CDR2 FQGTGA. Between the trimmed V and J ends, which lost 4 bases and 2 bases, there was a span of 28 bases. CDR3 length: 20 amino acids.

The rearrangement uses TRBV9 and TRBJ1-4; D unclear. The V gene's germline CDR1 is SGDLS and CDR2 YYNGEE. The CDR3 covers 15 residues. V lost 0 bases to trimming and J lost 7 bases, with 13 bases between them. CDR3: CASSVGGKPGEKLFF. In DNA form, the CDR3 reads TGTGCCAGCAGCGTAGGTGGAAAACCAGGTGAAAAACTGTTTTTT.

For this clone: The same CDR3 arises from other DNA sequences in this sample as well. This chain connects TRBV7-2 to TRBJ2-1, with 9 bases identical to TRBD1. From germline, CDR1 is SGHTA and CDR2 FQGNSA. CDR3 size: 15 residues. V shed 5 bases, J shed 2 bases, and the junction held 4 bases outside the gene matches. CDR3: CASSLGQGAYNEQFF. Written as DNA, the CDR3 is TGTGCCAGCAGCCTGGGACAGGGTGCCTACAATGAGCAGTTCTTC.

The chain has TRBV5-4 and TRBJ2-1; TRBD2 agrees at 8 bases. The germline gives CDR1 SGHNT, CDR2 YYREEE (reference sequence). CDR3 length: 14 residues. Losses at the gene ends were 3 bases for V and 6 bases for J; bases not matched to a gene: 5. The DNA for the CDR3 is TGTGCCAGCAGCTCATGGACTAGCCTCAATGAGCAGTTCTTC. Its protein product is CASSSWTSLNEQFF. The whole variable domain, filled in from reference TRBV5-4 and TRBJ2-1, reads ETGVTQSPTHLIKTRGQQVTLRCSSQSGHNTVSWYQQALGQGPQFIFQYYREEENGRGNFPPRFSGLQFPNYSSELNVNALELDDSALYLCASSSWTSLNEQFFGPGTRLTVL.

The chain recombines TRBV7-9 with TRBJ1-1, with a weak D call TRBD1 (5 bases). The CDR3 is 13 residues long. With 4 bases removed from V and 3 bases from J, the gap between germline ends came to 9 bases. From germline, CDR1 is SEHNR and CDR2 FQNEAQ (reference sequence). This chain's CDR3 is CASSSRQYTEAFF. CDR3 nucleotide sequence: TGTGCCAGCAGCTCTCGACAGTACACTGAAGCTTTCTTT.

This clone was observed a few times. The chain uses TRBV7-3 and TRBJ1-1, with D maybe TRBD1 (5 bases). The germline gives CDR1 SGHTA, CDR2 FQGTGA. The CDR3 covers 14 residues. Deletions cut 5 bases from V and 1 base from J, with 11 bases between. The CDR3 region is CASSAGTPNTEAFF. CDR3 nucleotides: TGTGCCAGCAGCGCGGGGACCCCGAACACTGAAGCTTTCTTT.

V and J are TRBV14 and TRBJ1-1, with D unclear. V dropped 2 bases and J dropped 0 bases, with 4 bases sitting between them. The CDR3 consists of 13 residues. The germline CDR1 and CDR2 sequences are SGHDN and FVKESK. CDR3 amino acids: CASSQSLNTEAFF. CDR3 DNA sequence: TGTGCCAGCAGCCAAAGCTTGAACACTGAAGCTTTCTTT.

The chain employs TRBV7-2 and TRBJ2-1; possible D gene TRBD1, 6 bases. Trimming took 5 bases from V and 6 from J, leaving 20 bases between them. The germline gives CDR1 SGHTA, CDR2 FQGNSA. The CDR3 is 16 residues long. CDR3 nucleotide sequence: TGTGCCAGCAGCCCTAGGTCAGGGGTGAGAGGCAATGAGCAGTTCTTC. It codes for CASSPRSGVRGNEQFF.

This sequence joins TRBV24-1 and TRBJ2-5, with a possible D match to TRBD1 (5 bases). The CDR3 has 14 residues. The germline CDR1 and CDR2 sequences are KGHDR and SFDVKD. Trimming took off 4 bases at V and 2 bases at J, with 10 bases between the two ends. CDR3: CATSDSRQQETQYF. CDR3 DNA: TGTGCCACCAGTGACTCAAGACAGCAAGAGACCCAGTACTTC.

CDR3 sequence reads: CATQTGQGPYNEQFF. CDR3 nucleotides: TGTGCCACCCAGACGGGACAGGGGCCTTACAATGAGCAGTTCTTC. This rearrangement joins TRBV24-1 to TRBJ2-1, with TRBD1 matching 10 bases. Germline V gene data show CDR1 as KGHDR and CDR2 as SFDVKD. The V gene end was trimmed by 9 bases and the J gene end by 4 bases; junction bases not matched to a gene: 8. The CDR3 is 15 amino acids.

The J gene is TRBJ2-1, the V gene TRBV5-4; TRBD2 aligns across 8 bases. From germline, CDR1 is SGHNT and CDR2 YYREEE (reference sequence). The trim removed 3 bases at V and 4 bases at J, leaving 6 bases unmatched. This CDR3 has 15 amino acids. In DNA form, the CDR3 reads TGTGCCAGCAGCTGGGCCAAGCGGGGGTACAATGAGCAGTTCTTC. Translation: CASSWAKRGYNEQFF.

This sequence joins TRBV18 and TRBJ2-7, with 9 bases aligning to TRBD2. After removal of 6 bases from V and 3 bases from J, the junction contained 15 bases not matched to a gene. The CDR3 sequence is 17 residues long. Per the germline V gene, CDR1 is KGHSH and CDR2 is LQKENI. CDR3 amino acids: CASSPPTSGPSLYEQYF. DNA of the CDR3: TGTGCCAGCTCCCCTCCCACTAGCGGGCCTTCCCTCTACGAGCAGTACTTC.

The V gene is TRBV4-2, the J gene TRBJ2-1, with D perhaps matching TRBD2 (5 bases). Trimming stripped 2 bases from V and 0 bases from J, with 17 bases between. Germline lookup yields CDR1 LGHNA and CDR2 YNFKEQ. The CDR3 spans 18 residues. This chain's CDR3 is CASSQSAAGRASYNEQFF. The CDR3 nucleotides read TGTGCCAGCAGCCAATCAGCGGCAGGCCGTGCCTCCTACAATGAGCAGTTCTTC.

The rearrangement uses TRBV7-2 and TRBJ2-1; 14 positions agree with TRBD2. Germline CDR1 reads SGHTA; CDR2 reads FQGNSA. J gave up 4 bases and V 5 bases, and 7 bases lay outside the gene matches. The CDR3 has 17 residues. The CDR3 DNA is TGTGCCAGCAGCCAAAGAGGGACTAGCGGGGGATACAATGAGCAGTTCTTC. It translates to CASSQRGTSGGYNEQFF.

Points on this clone: The same CDR3 also results from other DNA sequences found in this sample. The chain has TRBV12-3 or TRBV12-4 and TRBJ1-1; D gene ambiguous. The CDR3 length is 11 residues. The ends were cut back, 2 bases at V and 6 bases at J, with 4 bases in the middle. For the CDR3, the DNA is TGTGCCAGCAGTTTATATGCTGAAGCTTTCTTT. The encoded protein is CASSLYAEAFF.

This sequence joins TRBV28 and TRBJ1-3; D may be TRBD1 (5 bases). V lost 3 bases and J 7 bases, leaving 7 bases between the germline ends. The CDR3 runs 12 residues. Germline values: CDR1 MDHEN, CDR2 SYDVKM. CDR3 sequence: CASSFRVNTIYF. For the CDR3, the DNA is TGTGCCAGCAGTTTCAGGGTGAACACCATATATTTT.